The 10 T cell receptor beta chains listed next were all sequenced from one sample in a study of blood T cells in healthy people across ages. The second PCR ran roughly 7 to 11 cycles with a sample-barcoded 5' primer and J-beta primers. TCRdb itself ran the 5' RACE reads through MiXCR, one entry per CDR3 protein. This table holds about 650,000 distinct CDR3 sequences, more than 45% found once. The specimen sequenced was blood. The source is an elderly woman in good health.

This clonotype occurred many times. The chain has TRBV25-1 and TRBJ2-5; 9 nucleotides match TRBD1. This CDR3 comprises 14 residues. The junction had 11 bases not matched to a gene; V was cut back by 10 bases and J by 5 bases. The germline gives CDR1 MGHDK, CDR2 SYGVNS. The CDR3 region is CAISDRGYGETQYF. The CDR3 region has the DNA TGTGCCATCTCGGACAGGGGCTATGGGGAGACCCAGTACTTC.

In DNA, the CDR3 is TGCAGTGCTAGCGTCCGAGGGACAGGGGCGTTATTCCATTACGAGCAGTACTTC. It yields the protein CSASVRGTGALFHYEQYF. The J gene is TRBJ2-7, the V gene TRBV20-1, with 10 bases fitting TRBD1. The CDR3 consists of 18 residues. Germline values: CDR1 DFQATT, CDR2 SNEGSKA (reference sequence). J was trimmed by 4 bases and V by 3 bases; bases with no gene match: 18.

The chain links TRBV20-1 to TRBJ1-2; a weak D match, TRBD1 (6 bases). There are 13 residues in the CDR3. V lost 4 bases, J lost 8 bases, and 17 bases lay in between. Germline V gene data show CDR1 as DFQATT and CDR2 as SNEGSKA (reference sequence). The CDR3: CSAKRGAAVGYTF. The CDR3 nucleotides are TGCAGTGCTAAGCGGGGGGCCGCTGTAGGCTACACCTTC.

Ten or more counts support this clonotype. The chain links TRBV2 to TRBJ2-4, with TRBD2 matching over 8 bases. This CDR3 spans 16 amino acids. Germline V gives CDR1 SNHLY, CDR2 FYNNEI. The V gene end was trimmed by 2 bases and the J gene end by 0 bases; junction bases not matched to a gene: 3. The CDR3 coding sequence is TGTGCCAGCAGTGAAATGGCGGGGGGAGCCAAAAACATTCAGTACTTC. Its protein product is CASSEMAGGAKNIQYF. The variable domain in full, with the rest retrieved from reference TRBV2 and TRBJ2-4, is EPEVTQTPSHQVTQMGQEVILRCVPISNHLYFYWYRQILGQKVEFLVSFYNNEISEKSEIFDDQFSVERPDGSNFTLKIRSTKLEDSAMYFCASSEMAGGAKNIQYFGAGTRLSVL.

This clonotype was observed at least ten times. The chain is built from TRBV27 and TRBJ2-1; 9 nucleotides match TRBD1. V was pared by 5 bases and J by 2 bases, with 7 bases of the junction left unmatched. The CDR3 is 16 residues long. The germline CDR1 and CDR2 sequences are MNHEY and SMNVEV (reference sequence). CDR3 sequence: CASSPRDRVTYNEQFF. As DNA, the CDR3 is TGTGCCAGCAGTCCCCGGGACAGGGTTACCTACAATGAGCAGTTCTTC.

This clonotype was seen a handful of times. V and J are TRBV4-1 and TRBJ1-4; 9 positions agree with TRBD1. In germline, CDR1 is MGHRA, CDR2 YSYEKL. V lost 3 bases and J lost 5; bases outside the gene matches: 4. This CDR3 contains 15 residues. For the CDR3, the DNA is TGCGCCAGCAGCCAGGCCGGGACAGGGAATGAAAAACTGTTTTTT. This encodes CASSQAGTGNEKLFF.

This clonotype was detected a few times. This sequence may be a read error, since a much larger clone differs from it by one base. The rearrangement links TRBV28 to TRBJ2-7; either TRBD1 or TRBD2 may supply D (5 bases each). The CDR3 is made up of 16 amino acids. V gave up 3 bases and J gave up 0 bases, with 15 bases separating them. CDR1 and CDR2 (germline): MDHEN, SYDVKM. The CDR3, as DNA: TGTGCCAGCAGTTTTGGTGTCAGGGAGAACTCCTACGAGCAGTACTTC. This codes for CASSFGVRENSYEQYF.

V gene TRBV11-1 combines with J gene TRBJ1-2; D unresolved. The CDR3 contains 15 residues. Trimming took off 0 bases at V and 0 bases at J, with 8 bases between the two ends. Germline-derived CDR1 and CDR2 are SGHAT and FQDESV (reference sequence). DNA of the CDR3: TGTGCCAGCAGCTTAGCGGGATCGCCTAACTATGGCTACACCTTC. Translated, it gives CASSLAGSPNYGYTF.

The chain joins TRBV7-2 to TRBJ1-2; D unclear. Trimming pared 5 bases from V and 2 bases from J, leaving 15 bases between. CDR3 length equals 15 residues. Germline values: CDR1 SGHTA, CDR2 FQGNSA. Here the CDR3 DNA reads TGTGCCAGCAGCAGAAACAGCCTCCTCAACTATGGCTACACCTTC. It is translated as CASSRNSLLNYGYTF.

This clonotype was seen more than once but under ten times. A much larger clone is a single base away; this may be a read error. The gene calls are TRBV7-3 and TRBJ2-1; no clear D. Gene TRBJ2-7 matches the end of the DNA better, so the J call may be wrong. The CDR3 contains 15 residues. The V gene's germline CDR1 is SGHTA and CDR2 FQGTGA. CDR3 bases: TGTGCCAGCAGCTTACAGGATGTCACCTACAATGAGCAGTACTTC. Its protein product is CASSLQDVTYNEQYF.